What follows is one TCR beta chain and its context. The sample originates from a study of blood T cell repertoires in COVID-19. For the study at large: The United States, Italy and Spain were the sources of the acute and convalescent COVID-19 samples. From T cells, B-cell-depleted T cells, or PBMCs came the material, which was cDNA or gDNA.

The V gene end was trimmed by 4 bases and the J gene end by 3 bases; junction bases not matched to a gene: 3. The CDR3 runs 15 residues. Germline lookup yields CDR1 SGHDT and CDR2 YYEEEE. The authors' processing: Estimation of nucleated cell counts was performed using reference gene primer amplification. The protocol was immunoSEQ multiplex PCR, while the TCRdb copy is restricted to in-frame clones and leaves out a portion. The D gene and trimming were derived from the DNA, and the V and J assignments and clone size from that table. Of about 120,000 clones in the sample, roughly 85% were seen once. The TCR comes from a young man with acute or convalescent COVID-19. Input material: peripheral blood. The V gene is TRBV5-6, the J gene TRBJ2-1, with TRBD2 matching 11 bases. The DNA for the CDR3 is TGTGCCAGCAGCCCGGGACTAGCGGACTACAATGAGCAGTTCTTC. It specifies CASSPGLADYNEQFF. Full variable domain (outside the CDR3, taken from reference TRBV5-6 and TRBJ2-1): DAGVTQSPTHLIKTRGQQVTLRCSPKSGHDTVSWYQQALGQGPQFIFQYYEEEERQRGNFPDRFSGHQFPNYSSELNVNALLLGDSALYLCASSPGLADYNEQFFGPGTRLTVL.